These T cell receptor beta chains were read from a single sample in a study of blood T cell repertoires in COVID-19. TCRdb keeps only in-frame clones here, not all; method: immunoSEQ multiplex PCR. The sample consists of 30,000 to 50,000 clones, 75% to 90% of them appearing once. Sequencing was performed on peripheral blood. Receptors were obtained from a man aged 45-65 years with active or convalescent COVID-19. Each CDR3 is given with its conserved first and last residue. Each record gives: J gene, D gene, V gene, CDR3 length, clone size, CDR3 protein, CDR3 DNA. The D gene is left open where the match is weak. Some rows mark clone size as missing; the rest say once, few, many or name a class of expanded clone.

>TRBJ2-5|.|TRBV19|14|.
CASSIGWTEETQYF
TGTGCCAGTAGTATAGGGTGGACAGAAGAGACCCAGTACTTC
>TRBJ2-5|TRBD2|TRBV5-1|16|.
CASSLSPGLAGETQYF
TGCGCCAGCAGCTTGTCACCGGGACTAGCGGGGGAGACCCAGTACTTC
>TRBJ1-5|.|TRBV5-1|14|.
CASSLGGDGQPQHF
TGCGCCAGCAGCTTGGGGGGGGACGGACAGCCCCAGCATTTT
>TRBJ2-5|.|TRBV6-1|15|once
CASSEDNQGRETQYF
TGTGCCAGCAGTGAAGATAATCAGGGTCGAGAGACCCAGTACTTC
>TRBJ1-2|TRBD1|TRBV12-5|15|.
CASGFGDRANYGYTF
TGTGCTAGTGGTTTCGGGGACAGGGCCAACTATGGCTACACCTTC
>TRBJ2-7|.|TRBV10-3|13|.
CAISFRTSYEQYF
TGTGCCATCAGTTTTCGGACATCCTACGAGCAGTACTTC
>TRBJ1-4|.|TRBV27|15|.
CASSLQGRAKEKLFF
TGTGCCAGCAGTTTACAGGGAAGGGCTAAGGAAAAACTGTTTTTT
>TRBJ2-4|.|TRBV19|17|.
CASSPHRELLAKNIQYF
TGTGCCAGTAGTCCCCACAGGGAGCTCCTAGCCAAAAACATTCAGTACTTC
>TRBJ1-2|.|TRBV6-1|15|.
CASSEALRGNYGYTF
TGTGCCAGCAGTGAAGCGCTTCGGGGAAACTATGGCTACACCTTC
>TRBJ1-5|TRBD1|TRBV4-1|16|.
CASSQVRDRPNQPQHF
TGCGCCAGCAGCCAAGTCCGGGACAGGCCCAATCAGCCCCAGCATTTT
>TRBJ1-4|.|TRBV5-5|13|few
CASSTGQYEKLFF
TGTGCCAGCAGCACAGGACAGTATGAAAAACTGTTTTTT
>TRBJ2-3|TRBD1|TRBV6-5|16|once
CASSYPTGGSTDTQYF
TGTGCCAGCAGTTACCCGACAGGGGGCAGCACAGATACGCAGTATTTT
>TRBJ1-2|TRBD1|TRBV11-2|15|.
CASSPSDRGVYGYTF
TGTGCCAGCAGCCCATCCGACAGGGGAGTCTATGGCTACACCTTC
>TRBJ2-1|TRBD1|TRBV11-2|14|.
CASSLDSGGNEQFF
TGTGCCAGCAGCTTAGATTCAGGGGGCAATGAGCAGTTCTTC
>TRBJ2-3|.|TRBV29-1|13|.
CSVEELSTDTQYF
TGCAGCGTTGAAGAACTTTCCACAGATACGCAGTATTTT
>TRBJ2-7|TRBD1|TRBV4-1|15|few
CASSQDPRGLGEQYF
TGCGCCAGCAGCCAAGATCCCAGGGGGCTAGGGGAGCAGTACTTC
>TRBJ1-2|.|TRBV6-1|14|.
CASSEAHTNYGYTF
TGTGCCAGCAGTGAAGCCCACACTAACTATGGCTACACCTTC
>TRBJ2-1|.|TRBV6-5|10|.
CASKRDEQFF
TGTGCCTCAAAGCGGGATGAGCAGTTCTTC
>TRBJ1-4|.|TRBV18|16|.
CASSPPGHSTNEKLFF
TGTGCCAGCTCACCACCGGGACACTCAACTAATGAAAAACTGTTTTTT
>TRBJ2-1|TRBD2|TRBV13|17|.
CASSLVRTSSFYNEQFF
TGTGCCAGCAGTCTAGTCCGGACTAGCAGTTTCTACAATGAGCAGTTCTTC
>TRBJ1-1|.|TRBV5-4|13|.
CASRPGENTEAFF
TGTGCCAGCAGGCCCGGAGAGAACACTGAAGCTTTCTTT
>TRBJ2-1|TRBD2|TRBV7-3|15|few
CASSLTGTSGDEQFF
TGTGCCAGCAGCTTAACCGGGACTAGCGGGGATGAGCAGTTCTTC
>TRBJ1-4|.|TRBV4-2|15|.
CASNRMGELNEKLFF
TGTGCCAGCAACAGAATGGGAGAACTAAATGAAAAACTGTTTTTT
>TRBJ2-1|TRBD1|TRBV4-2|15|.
CASSQPGGGETEQFF
TGTGCCAGCAGCCAACCAGGGGGCGGTGAGACTGAGCAGTTCTTC
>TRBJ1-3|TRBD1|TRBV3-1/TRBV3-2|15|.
CASSKSGTVGNTIYF
TGTGCCAGCAGCAAATCCGGGACAGTTGGAAACACCATATATTTT
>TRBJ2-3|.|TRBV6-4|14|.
CASRAQGGADTQYF
TGTGCCAGCAGGGCACAGGGTGGCGCAGATACGCAGTATTTT
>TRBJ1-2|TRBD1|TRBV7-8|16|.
CASSLALRDRGGGYTF
TGTGCCAGCAGCTTAGCGCTTCGGGACAGGGGGGGCGGCTACACCTTC
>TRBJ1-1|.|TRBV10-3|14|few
CATSDSDSFAEAFF
TGTGCCACCTCTGATTCGGACAGTTTTGCTGAAGCTTTCTTT
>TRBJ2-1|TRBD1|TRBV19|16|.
CASSIRQGGSYNEQFF
TGTGCCAGTAGTATCCGACAGGGGGGATCCTACAATGAGCAGTTCTTC
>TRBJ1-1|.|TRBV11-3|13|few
CASSQTGNTEAFF
TGTGCCAGCAGTCAGACAGGAAACACTGAAGCTTTCTTT
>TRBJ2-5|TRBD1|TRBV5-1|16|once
CASSLDPTGEEETQYF
TGCGCCAGCAGCTTGGATCCGACAGGGGAGGAAGAGACCCAGTACTTC
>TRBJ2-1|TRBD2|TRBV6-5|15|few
CASSSLAGGYNEQFF
TGTGCCAGCAGTTCACTAGCGGGGGGGTACAATGAGCAGTTCTTC
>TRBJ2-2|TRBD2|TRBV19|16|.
CASISLGGGGTGELFF
TGTGCCAGTATCTCCCTCGGGGGGGGCGGCACCGGGGAGCTGTTTTTT
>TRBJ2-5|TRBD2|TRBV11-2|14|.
CASSPRLAQETQYF
TGTGCCAGCAGCCCGAGACTAGCTCAAGAGACCCAGTACTTC
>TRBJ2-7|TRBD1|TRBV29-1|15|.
CSAAPGTGGSYEQYF
TGCAGCGCCGCCCCCGGGACAGGAGGCTCCTACGAGCAGTACTTC
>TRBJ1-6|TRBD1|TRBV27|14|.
CASSSDRDNSPLHF
TGTGCCAGCAGTTCCGACAGGGACAATTCACCCCTCCACTTT
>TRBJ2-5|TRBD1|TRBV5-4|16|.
CASSLVSDRLQETQYF
TGTGCCAGCAGCTTGGTCTCGGACAGGCTCCAAGAGACCCAGTACTTC
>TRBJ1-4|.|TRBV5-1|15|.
CASSSTGATNEKLFF
TGCGCCAGCAGCTCGACAGGCGCAACTAATGAAAAACTGTTTTTT
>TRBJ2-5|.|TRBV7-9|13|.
CASSPQGRETQYF
TGTGCCAGCAGCCCCCAGGGGCGGGAGACCCAGTACTTC
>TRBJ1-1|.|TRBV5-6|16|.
CASSPRPRQSNTEAFF
TGTGCCAGCAGCCCGCGCCCCCGACAATCGAACACTGAAGCTTTCTTT
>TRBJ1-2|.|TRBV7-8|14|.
CASSRSGGDYGYTF
TGTGCCAGCAGCCGTTCGGGGGGGGACTATGGCTACACCTTC
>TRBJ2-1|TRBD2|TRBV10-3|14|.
CAISGELAGGEQFF
TGTGCCATCAGTGGAGAACTAGCGGGGGGGGAGCAGTTCTTC
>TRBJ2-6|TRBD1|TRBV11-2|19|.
CASSLFGDRGPSGANVLTF
TGTGCCAGCAGCTTGTTCGGGGACAGGGGCCCCTCTGGGGCCAACGTCCTGACTTTC
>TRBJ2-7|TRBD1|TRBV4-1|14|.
CASSPSGTGSEQYF
TGCGCCAGCAGCCCGTCCGGGACAGGGTCCGAGCAGTACTTC
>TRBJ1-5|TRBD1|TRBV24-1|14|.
CATPGQWSNQPQHF
TGTGCCACGCCGGGACAGTGGAGCAATCAGCCCCAGCATTTT
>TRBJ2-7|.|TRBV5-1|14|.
CASSYRAATYEQYF
TGCGCCAGCAGCTACAGGGCCGCCACCTACGAGCAGTACTTC
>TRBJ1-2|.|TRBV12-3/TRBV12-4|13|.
CASSRLTNYGYTF
TGTGCCAGCAGTCGACTAACCAACTATGGCTACACCTTC
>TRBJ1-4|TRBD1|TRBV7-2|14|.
CASSQTGADKKLFF
TGTGCCAGCAGCCAAACAGGGGCCGATAAAAAACTGTTTTTT
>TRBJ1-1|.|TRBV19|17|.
CASSTSFGRARNTEAFF
TGTGCCAGTAGTACCTCCTTTGGCAGGGCGCGGAACACTGAAGCTTTCTTT
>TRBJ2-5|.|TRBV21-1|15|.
CASGTGTGRRKTQYF
TGTGCCAGCGGAACCGGGACAGGGAGAAGGAAGACCCAGTACTTC
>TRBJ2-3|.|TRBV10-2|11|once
CASRSTDTQYF
TGCGCCAGCAGGTCGACAGATACGCAGTATTTT
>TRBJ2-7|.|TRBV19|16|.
CASSIAAGALSYEQYF
TGTGCCAGTAGTATAGCGGCGGGGGCCCTCTCCTACGAGCAGTACTTC
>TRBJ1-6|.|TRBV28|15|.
CASSPDKTITSPLHF
TGTGCCAGCAGTCCGGACAAAACTATCACCTCACCCCTCCACTTT
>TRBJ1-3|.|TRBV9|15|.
CASSVDKSSGNTIYF
TGTGCCAGCAGCGTAGACAAAAGCTCTGGAAACACCATATATTTT
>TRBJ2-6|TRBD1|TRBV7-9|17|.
CASSHGTGGEGANVLTF
TGTGCCAGCAGCCATGGGACAGGGGGTGAAGGGGCCAACGTCCTGACTTTC